Presented here are 15 T cell receptor beta chains from one specimen sequenced in a study of blood T cell repertoires in COVID-19. The data were produced by immunoSEQ multiplex PCR, yet TCRdb's version contains in-frame clones alone and is incomplete. The repertoire consists of about 100,000 clones, with roughly 87% occurring once and the leading ten covering less than 8.5%. Input material: peripheral blood. All receptors come from a man aged 30 to 45 in a cohort sampled during active COVID-19.

The chain links TRBV6-4 to TRBJ2-2, with 8 positions matching TRBD1. Germline V gene data show CDR1 as MRHNA and CDR2 as SNTAGT. Losses at the gene ends were 5 bases for V and 5 bases for J; bases not matched to a gene: 13. This CDR3 has 17 amino acids. In DNA, the CDR3 is TGTGCCAGCAGTCCTTCGACAGGGGTAAGTGGGACCGGGGAGCTGTTTTTT. The encoded protein is CASSPSTGVSGTGELFF.

The genes are TRBV11-2 and TRBJ1-1; TRBD1 matches at 7 bases. The CDR3 runs to 14 residues. Looked up from germline, CDR1 is SGHAT and CDR2 is FQNNGV. Germline trimming cut 3 bases from V and 6 bases from J; bases unmatched to any gene: 7. As DNA, the CDR3 is TGTGCCAGCAGCTTCTCCAGGGGGGTTTCTGAAGCTTTCTTT. The encoded protein is CASSFSRGVSEAFF.

The chain couples TRBV7-2 to TRBJ2-4; D not certain. The length of the CDR3 is 19 residues. In germline, CDR1 is SGHTA, CDR2 FQGNSA. V gave up 5 bases and J gave up 2 bases, with 25 bases separating them. The CDR3 protein is CASSLIGSPTDLTKNIQYF. For the CDR3, the DNA is TGTGCCAGCAGCCTAATCGGGTCCCCCACCGACCTAACCAAAAACATTCAGTACTTC.

This clone has only one observation. The rearrangement joins TRBV10-3 to TRBJ2-3; 13 bases fit TRBD2. Germline assignment: CDR1 ENHRY and CDR2 SYGVKD. The length of the CDR3 is 18 residues. V gave up 6 bases and J gave up 1 base; unmatched junction bases: 10. This CDR3 reads CAIRATSGGVPRTDTQYF. The CDR3 nucleotides are TGTGCCATCAGGGCCACTAGCGGGGGGGTTCCACGCACAGATACGCAGTATTTT.

The chain is built from TRBV19 and TRBJ1-1; TRBD1 might be the D (6 bases). Per germline, CDR1 LNHDA and CDR2 SQIVND (reference sequence). The CDR3 is 18 amino acids. Trimming pared 3 bases from V and 0 bases from J, leaving 20 bases between. The CDR3 loop is CASSIPQGPSNLNTEAFF. CDR3 nucleotide sequence: TGTGCCAGTAGTATTCCGCAGGGGCCATCAAATTTGAACACTGAAGCTTTCTTT.

The genes are TRBV30 and TRBJ2-5; 7 nucleotides line up with TRBD1. Germline lookup yields CDR1 GTSNPN and CDR2 SVGIG (reference sequence). The CDR3 loop spans 15 amino acids. The V and J ends lost 0 bases and 4 bases, in that order; junction bases with no gene match: 8. The CDR3: CAWSVGGYKRETQYF. CDR3 coding DNA: TGTGCCTGGAGTGTAGGGGGCTACAAAAGAGAGACCCAGTACTTC.

The table lists this clone with a count of one. The V and J genes are TRBV7-9 and TRBJ2-5; 7 bases line up with TRBD2. The CDR3 sequence is 14 residues long. Germline CDR1 reads SEHNR; CDR2 reads FQNEAQ (reference sequence). With V trimmed by 5 bases and J by 2 bases, 5 bases remained unmatched. CDR3 in DNA: TGTGCCAGCAGCCGCGCGGGGGATCAAGAGACCCAGTACTTC. As protein: CASSRAGDQETQYF.

V and J are TRBV15 and TRBJ1-1; D gene ambiguous. CDR3 size: 15 residues. V lost 0 bases to trimming and J lost 4 bases, with 12 bases between them. Per germline, CDR1 LNHNV and CDR2 YYDKDF (reference sequence). CDR3 DNA: TGTGCCACCAGCAGAGATCTGAGTGGAGGCACTGAAGCTTTCTTT. Translating it yields CATSRDLSGGTEAFF.

This clone was found once. This chain connects TRBV5-6 to TRBJ1-1; the D is unclear. V shed 2 bases and J shed 1 base, with 12 bases lying between them. The CDR3 spans 15 residues. Germline CDR1 SGHDT, CDR2 YYEEEE. CDR3 nucleotides: TGTGCCAGCAGCTTCCCCCAAACAGCGAACACTGAAGCTTTCTTT. Amino acids: CASSFPQTANTEAFF.

The chain recombines TRBV9 with TRBJ2-2; 11 positions agree with TRBD2. This CDR3 region has 15 residues. The V segment lost 4 bases and the J segment 6 bases; nucleotides outside the gene matches: 5. CDR1 SGDLS and CDR2 YYNGEE come from the germline V gene. As DNA, the CDR3 is TGTGCCAGCAGCCTTAGCGGGGGGGCCCCCGGGGAGCTGTTTTTT. Translation: CASSLSGGAPGELFF.

This rearrangement joins TRBV5-4 to TRBJ1-1; D ambiguous. Germline CDR1 and CDR2: SGHNT and YYREEE (reference sequence). The V gene lost 2 bases and the J gene lost 4 bases, with 12 bases spanning the gap. The CDR3 covers 14 residues. The CDR3 region is CASSLRQAPTEAFF. The CDR3 DNA reads TGTGCCAGCAGCTTAAGACAAGCCCCCACTGAAGCTTTCTTT.

This clone is a singleton in its sample. The chain carries TRBV28 and TRBJ1-1, with TRBD1 identical over 8 bases. Germline V CDR1 and CDR2: MDHEN, SYDVKM. V lost 7 bases, J lost 0 bases, and 7 bases stayed unmatched. The CDR3 has 15 amino acids. The CDR3 coding sequence is TGTGCCAGCACACAGGGGGGTGTCATGAACACTGAAGCTTTCTTT. Translating it yields CASTQGGVMNTEAFF.

This clone was counted a few times. The chain couples TRBV3-1 (or the pseudogene TRBV3-2) to TRBJ2-1; D gene ambiguous. CDR3 size: 16 residues. V was shortened by 2 bases and J by 1 base, with 12 bases between the two germline ends. Germline V gene sequence: CDR1 LGHDT, CDR2 YNNKEL (reference sequence). CDR3 sequence reads: CASSQHGPLSYNEQFF. In DNA form, the CDR3 reads TGTGCCAGCAGCCAACATGGGCCCTTATCCTACAATGAGCAGTTCTTC.

The chain carries TRBV7-6 and TRBJ2-1; D perhaps matches TRBD1 (6 bases). CDR1 and CDR2 from the germline V gene are SGHVS and FNYEAQ. The ends were cut back, 2 bases at V and 7 bases at J, with 18 bases in the middle. The CDR3 runs 16 residues. In DNA, the CDR3 is TGTGCCAGCAGCTTAAGCAGTGGGGGCGGCTTTAATGAGCAGTTCTTC. Residues: CASSLSSGGGFNEQFF.

This sequence joins TRBV18 and TRBJ1-6; D is perhaps TRBD1 (5 bases). The CDR3 sequence is 18 residues long. Trimming left V 2 bases short and J 6 bases short, with 20 bases between. The germline V gene has CDR1 KGHSH and CDR2 LQKENI. CDR3 sequence reads: CASSPYTSGGDLNSPLHF. The CDR3 bases are TGTGCCAGCTCACCATACACCTCGGGGGGAGATCTTAATTCACCCCTCCACTTT.